These T cell receptor beta chains were read from a single sample in a study of cytomegalovirus exposure and HLA in healthy donors. Here immunoSEQ multiplex PCR was the method, and the copy in TCRdb shows in-frame clones only, minus some. The repertoire holds roughly 100,000 clones, with more than 60% as singletons. Sequenced input: PBMCs. These receptors originate from a male donor in good health and CMV-seronegative. The CDR3 runs from the conserved cysteine through the conserved F or W. The order of the fields is V gene, J gene, clone size, D gene, CDR3 protein, CDR3 DNA. The D gene is left open where the match is weak. Clone size is shown for a subset of rows, as once, few, many or a class of expanded clone.

TRBV7-2	TRBJ2-7	NA	NA	CASSLPTFDTYEQYF	TGTGCCAGCAGCTTACCCACATTTGACACCTACGAGCAGTACTTC
TRBV5-1	TRBJ2-2	NA	NA	CASSFGTGNTGELFF	TGCGCCAGCAGCTTCGGGACTGGGAACACCGGGGAGCTGTTTTTT
TRBV28	TRBJ1-2	NA	TRBD1	CASSSPTGGTANYGYTF	TGTGCCAGCAGTTCGCCTACAGGGGGAACCGCTAACTATGGCTACACCTTC
TRBV29-1	TRBJ1-4	once	NA	CSVQQVNEKLFF	TGCAGCGTACAACAGGTTAATGAAAAACTGTTTTTT
TRBV7-2	TRBJ2-3	NA	TRBD2	CASSLAGVLLLAGVKADTQYF	TGTGCCAGCAGCTTAGCTGGGGTTTTACTATTAGCGGGAGTCAAGGCAGATACGCAGTATTTT
TRBV27	TRBJ2-2	NA	TRBD2	CASSGLAGVVHTGELFF	TGTGCCAGCTCGGGACTAGCGGGGGTTGTGCACACCGGGGAGCTGTTTTTT
TRBV15	TRBJ1-1	NA	TRBD1	CATSRDQGERTEAFF	TGTGCCACCAGCAGAGATCAGGGGGAGCGAACTGAAGCTTTCTTT
TRBV11-3	TRBJ2-1	NA	NA	CASLEGAREGNEQFF	TGTGCCAGCTTAGAGGGGGCCCGGGAGGGGAATGAGCAGTTCTTC
TRBV6-1	TRBJ1-5	NA	TRBD1	CASSSDRAYQPQHF	TGTGCCAGCAGTTCGGACAGGGCTTATCAGCCCCAGCATTTT
TRBV14	TRBJ2-7	NA	NA	CASSQQKRTRVLYEQYF	TGTGCCAGCAGCCAACAAAAACGCACTCGGGTCCTCTACGAGCAGTACTTC
TRBV18	TRBJ2-1	once	NA	CASSPPERYSQFF	TGTGCCAGCTCACCACCGGAGCGGTATTCCCAGTTCTTC
TRBV19	TRBJ1-1	once	TRBD1	CASTPGQLNTEAFF	TGTGCCAGTACCCCGGGACAGTTGAACACTGAAGCTTTCTTT
TRBV2	TRBJ2-3	NA	NA	CASSVVWGEGTQYF	TGTGCCAGCAGTGTCGTATGGGGGGAAGGGACGCAGTATTTT
TRBV28	TRBJ2-1	NA	TRBD1	CASSSRDRGINEQFF	TGTGCCAGCAGTTCCCGGGACAGGGGAATCAATGAGCAGTTCTTC
TRBV27	TRBJ2-7	NA	NA	CASGRGRGILYF	TGTGCCAGTGGGCGGGGTAGGGGCATATTGTACTTC